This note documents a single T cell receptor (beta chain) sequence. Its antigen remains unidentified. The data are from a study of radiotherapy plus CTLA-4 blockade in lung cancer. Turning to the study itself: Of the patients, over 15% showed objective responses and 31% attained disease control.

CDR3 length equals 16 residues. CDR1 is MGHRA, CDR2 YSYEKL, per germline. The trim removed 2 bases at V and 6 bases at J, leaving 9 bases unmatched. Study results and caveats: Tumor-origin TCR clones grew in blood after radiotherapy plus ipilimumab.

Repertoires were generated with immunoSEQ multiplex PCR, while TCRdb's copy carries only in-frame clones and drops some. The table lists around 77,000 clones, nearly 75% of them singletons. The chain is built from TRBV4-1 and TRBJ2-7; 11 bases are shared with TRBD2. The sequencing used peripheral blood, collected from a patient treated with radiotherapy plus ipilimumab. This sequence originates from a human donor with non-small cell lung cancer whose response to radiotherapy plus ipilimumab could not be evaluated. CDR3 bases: TGCGCCAGCAGCCAATATACGACTAGCGGGACTGCCGAGCAGTACTTC. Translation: CASSQYTTSGTAEQYF.